The next 10 T cell receptor beta chains were all read from a single sample in a study of T-cell reconstitution after alpha-beta-depleted transplantation in children. Preparation of the TCRbeta library was carried out with unique molecular identifiers. From the PCR reads, TCRdb called clonotypes with MiXCR, one entry per CDR3 protein. The sample lists hundreds of thousands of distinct CDR3 sequences, roughly 14% occurring once. The starting material was PBMCs, obtained before TCRalphabeta/CD19-depleted stem cell transplant. Every receptor here comes from a girl aged 2-15 years with congenital amegakaryocytic thrombocytopenia, due to receive a stem cell transplant.

This clonotype showed up many times. The chain combines TRBV12-3 or TRBV12-4 with TRBJ1-2, with TRBD1 as a possible D gene (6 bases). Trimming took off 1 base at V and 5 bases at J, with 11 bases between the two ends. CDR3 length equals 14 residues. CDR3: CASSLGQATYGYTF. CDR3 nucleotides: TGTGCCAGCAGTTTAGGACAGGCCACTTATGGCTACACCTTC.

The table lists this clonotype with many counts. The chain is built from TRBV6-1 and TRBJ1-2, with D unresolved. Germline V gene lookup returns CDR1 MNHNS and CDR2 SASEGT. This CDR3 has 13 amino acids. V dropped 0 bases and J dropped 5 bases, with 7 bases sitting between them. CDR3 in DNA: TGTGCCAGCAGTGAAGCTAGCTGGTATGGCTACACCTTC. The encoded protein is CASSEASWYGYTF.

J is TRBJ2-3 and V is TRBV30, with a tentative D call TRBD1 (5 bases). With 5 bases removed from V and 4 bases from J, the gap between germline ends came to 10 bases. This CDR3 has 12 residues. Germline assignment: CDR1 GTSNPN and CDR2 SVGIG (reference sequence). As DNA, the CDR3 is TGTGCCTGGGGCCAGGGCTCAGATACGCAGTATTTT. It yields the protein CAWGQGSDTQYF.

This clonotype was observed a handful of times. The chain employs TRBV7-9 and TRBJ2-1; the match to TRBD2 covers 7 bases. This CDR3 region has 14 residues. The germline CDR1 and CDR2 sequences are SEHNR and FQNEAQ (reference sequence). Trimming removed 6 bases from V and 4 bases from J; junction bases left unmatched: 6. CDR3 protein: CASRSSGEYNEQFF. In nucleotides, the CDR3 is TGTGCCAGCAGGTCTAGCGGAGAATACAATGAGCAGTTCTTC.

This clonotype appeared a few times. V usage is TRBV7-9 and J usage is TRBJ2-7; 8 bases align to TRBD1. This CDR3 contains 14 residues. The ends lost 5 bases at V and 5 bases at J; junction bases unmatched: 8. The germline gives CDR1 SEHNR, CDR2 FQNEAQ (reference sequence). The CDR3 nucleotides read TGTGCCAGCAGCCCCCGGGACAGGTCGAACGAGCAGTACTTC. Its translation is CASSPRDRSNEQYF.

This sequence joins TRBV7-9 and TRBJ1-6; D gene ambiguous. The CDR3 runs 14 residues. Per the germline V gene, CDR1 is SEHNR and CDR2 is FQNEAQ (reference sequence). Trimming stripped 0 bases from V and 10 bases from J, with 10 bases between. The CDR3 coding sequence is TGTGCCAGCAGCTTAGCACATGGCGGCTCACCCCTCCACTTT. Translating gives CASSLAHGGSPLHF. Drawing the rest from reference TRBV7-9 and TRBJ1-6, the complete variable domain is DTGVSQNPRHKITKRGQNVTFRCDPISEHNRLYWYRQTLGQGPEFLTYFQNEAQLEKSRLLSDRFSAERPKGSFSTLEIQRTEQGDSAMYLCASSLAHGGSPLHFGNGTRLTVT.

This clonotype occurred many times. The CDR3 nucleotides are TGTGCCAGCACCGGGACTAGCGGGGGGTACAATGAGCAGTTCTTC. Amino acid sequence: CASTGTSGGYNEQFF. The chain uses TRBV10-3 and TRBJ2-1; 15 bases fit TRBD2. CDR1 is ENHRY and CDR2 is SYGVKD in the germline V gene. J lost 4 bases, V lost 10 bases, and 5 bases had no gene match. CDR3 length equals 15 residues.

This clonotype appeared many times. The chain couples TRBV20-1 to TRBJ2-7, with 11 nucleotides matching TRBD2. CDR3 length: 15 amino acids. Looked up from germline, CDR1 is DFQATT and CDR2 is SNEGSKA (reference sequence). V lost 1 base and J lost 7; bases outside the gene matches: 9. The CDR3 DNA is TGCAGTGCTAGAGCCAGACTAGCGGGATCGTTGGAGCAGTACTTC. It specifies CSARARLAGSLEQYF.

The rearrangement joins TRBV9 to TRBJ2-4, with a weak D call TRBD1 (5 bases). V lost 1 base, J lost 0 bases, and 11 bases lay in between. CDR3 length: 16 residues. The V gene's germline CDR1 is SGDLS and CDR2 YYNGEE. The CDR3 here is CASSVKDTLAKNIQYF. For the CDR3, the DNA is TGTGCCAGCAGCGTAAAGGACACCTTAGCCAAAAACATTCAGTACTTC. The full variable domain, completed using reference TRBV9 and TRBJ2-4, is DSGVTQTPKHLITATGQRVTLRCSPRSGDLSVYWYQQSLDQGLQFLIQYYNGEERAKGNILERFSAQQFPDLHSELNLSSLELGDSALYFCASSVKDTLAKNIQYFGAGTRLSVL.

This clonotype has a count of ten or more. The V and J genes are TRBV29-1 and TRBJ2-1; D may match TRBD1 or TRBD2 (5 bases each). Trimming took off 7 bases at V and 7 bases at J, with 17 bases between the two ends. Germline values: CDR1 SQVTM, CDR2 ANQGSEA. This CDR3 contains 13 residues. CDR3: CSGGGVWENEQFF. The CDR3 coding sequence is TGCAGCGGTGGGGGAGTTTGGGAAAATGAGCAGTTCTTC.